The 5 T cell receptor beta chains presented below share a single source sample, sequenced in a study of tumor-infiltrating lymphocytes in primary liver carcinoma. The authors made TCR beta cDNA from roughly 480 ng total RNA with a constant-region primer. The TCR beta library was amplified through three nested multiplex PCR rounds in a modified ARM-PCR procedure. The two initial PCR rounds, about 9 cycles each, used TRBV1-TRBV30 forward and C-beta reverse primers. MiXCR, run by TCRdb on the multiplex PCR reads, gives a single entry per CDR3 protein. The data hold fewer than 350,000 distinct CDR3 sequences, with 65% observed a single time. Germline DNA was extracted alongside blood RNA, which was obtained from unsorted whole blood. Specimen: peripheral blood. All receptors come from a man aged 40-50 years with primary liver carcinoma and hepatitis B virus infection.

A note on this clonotype: A much larger clone differs by one base, so this may be a read error. The chain combines TRBV28 with TRBJ2-1; TRBD2 matches at 9 bases. The V gene's germline CDR1 is MDHEN and CDR2 SYDVKM. The CDR3 has 13 amino acids. The CDR3 is CASSSGRRNGQFF. In nucleotides, the CDR3 is TGTGCCAGCAGTAGCGGGAGGCGTAATGGGCAGTTCTTC.

With regard to this clonotype: An end of the junction differs from the germline gene, which may be a read error. The rearrangement uses TRBV11-2 and TRBJ2-5; D assignment may be TRBD1 or TRBD2 (6 bases each). Germline-derived CDR1 and CDR2 are SGHAT and FQNNGV. This CDR3 comprises 15 residues. CDR3 sequence (DNA): TGTGTCAGCAGCCTAGAATTGGGGGGCCAAGAGACCCGGTGCTTC. Protein sequence: CVSSLELGGQETRCF.

The chain employs TRBV28 and TRBJ1-4; the match to TRBD1 covers 8 bases. The junction had 5 bases not matched to a gene; V was cut back by 6 bases and J by 5 bases. CDR3 size: 14 residues. Germline V gene lookup returns CDR1 MDHEN and CDR2 SYDVKM. This CDR3 is CASSPDRENEKLFF. CDR3 DNA: TGTGCCAGCAGCCCGGACAGGGAAAATGAAAAACTGTTTTTT.

This chain joins TRBV29-1 and TRBJ2-7; D might be TRBD1 (6 bases). From germline, CDR1 is SQVTM and CDR2 ANQGSEA. This CDR3 is built from 13 residues. Here the CDR3 reads CSGQSLSSYEQYF. The CDR3 DNA follows: TGCAGTGGACAGAGCCTTAGCTCCTACGAGCAGTACTTC.

Comment on this clonotype: The CDR3 does not close with the conserved phenylalanine or tryptophan, likely indicating a read error. The chain carries TRBV6-5 and TRBJ2-1; possible D gene TRBD2, 6 bases. CDR3 size: 15 residues. The germline V gene encodes CDR1 MNHEY and CDR2 SVGAGI. CDR3 coding DNA: TGTGCCAGCAGCTACTCAGGGACTGGGTACAATGAGCAGTTCTTA. This gives the protein CASSYSGTGYNEQFL.